The 25 T cell receptor beta chains below all came from one sample that was sequenced in a study of cytomegalovirus exposure and HLA in healthy donors. With 60 Vbeta and 13 Jbeta primers, the PCR was carried out. Clones were read by immunoSEQ multiplex PCR, and TCRdb kept only the in-frame ones, dropping some. Of about 190,000 clones detected, 84% appear once; the ten largest clones hold around 0.25%. Sequenced material: PBMCs. Receptor source: a boy between 10 and 17 years old in good health and CMV-seronegative.

The chain carries TRBV28 and TRBJ2-2; 9 bases line up with TRBD1. The CDR3 spans 17 residues. Germline loops: CDR1 MDHEN, CDR2 SYDVKM. After removal of 4 bases from V and 4 bases from J, the junction contained 10 bases not matched to a gene. CDR3 DNA: TGTGCCAGCAGTTCCATCCGGGACAGGGTGGGCACCGGGGAGCTGTTTTTT. Protein sequence: CASSSIRDRVGTGELFF.

A few counts support this clone. This sequence joins TRBV9 and TRBJ2-2; 10 bases agree with TRBD2. Looked up from germline, CDR1 is SGDLS and CDR2 is YYNGEE. The junction had 2 bases not matched to a gene; V was cut back by 2 bases and J by 7 bases. CDR3 size: 14 residues. The CDR3 protein is CASSVTSGFGELFF. CDR3 bases: TGTGCCAGCAGCGTGACTAGCGGGTTCGGGGAGCTGTTTTTT. The full variable domain, with the rest looked up from reference TRBV9 and TRBJ2-2, is DSGVTQTPKHLITATGQRVTLRCSPRSGDLSVYWYQQSLDQGLQFLIQYYNGEERAKGNILERFSAQQFPDLHSELNLSSLELGDSALYFCASSVTSGFGELFFGEGSRLTVL.

J is TRBJ1-2 and V is TRBV5-1; a possible D gene is TRBD1 (5 bases). This CDR3 is built from 14 residues. Germline values: CDR1 SGHRS, CDR2 YFSETQ. Trimming took 4 bases from V and 1 from J, leaving 11 bases between them. CDR3 sequence: CASSPGGGNYGYTF. Written as DNA, the CDR3 is TGCGCCAGCAGCCCCGGGGGGGGTAACTATGGCTACACCTTC.

The chain is built from TRBV5-6 and TRBJ2-5; a possible D gene is TRBD1 (5 bases). The V gene's germline CDR1 is SGHDT and CDR2 YYEEEE. Between the trimmed V and J ends, which lost 2 bases and 1 base, there was a span of 12 bases. The CDR3 contains 15 residues. This CDR3 reads CASSFSPTVQETQYF. The CDR3 DNA reads as TGTGCCAGCAGCTTCAGTCCGACAGTCCAAGAGACCCAGTACTTC.

This clone was seen more than once but under ten times. The chain links TRBV5-1 to TRBJ1-2; 8 bases match TRBD1. Per germline, CDR1 SGHRS and CDR2 YFSETQ. The junction had 12 bases not matched to a gene; V was cut back by 4 bases and J by 7 bases. This CDR3 comprises 15 residues. CDR3 coding DNA: TGCGCCAGCAGCCTCGGACAGGGAGGGGGCACTGGCTACACCTTC. Amino acids: CASSLGQGGGTGYTF.

V and J are TRBV7-8 and TRBJ2-5; D might be TRBD1 (6 bases). The CDR3 totals 17 residues. Trimming took 2 bases from V and 4 from J, leaving 20 bases between them. In germline, CDR1 is SGHVS, CDR2 FQNEAQ. The CDR3 spells CASSLIALGQKRETQYF. CDR3 nucleotide sequence: TGTGCCAGCAGCTTAATCGCACTCGGACAGAAAAGAGAGACCCAGTACTTC.

The chain has TRBV6-1 and TRBJ2-7; 8 bases line up with TRBD2. J was trimmed by 5 bases and V by 4 bases; bases with no gene match: 7. Germline V lookup: CDR1 MNHNS, CDR2 SASEGT. The CDR3 consists of 14 residues. The CDR3 bases are TGTGCCAGCAGTGCCGTAGCGGGGTTCGACGAGCAGTACTTC. It translates to CASSAVAGFDEQYF.

The chain carries TRBV2 and TRBJ1-2; 9 bases fit TRBD1. V was pared by 7 bases and J by 8 bases, with 5 bases of the junction left unmatched. CDR3 size: 12 residues. CDR1 is SNHLY, CDR2 FYNNEI, per germline. CDR3 sequence reads: CASITGTGGYTF. CDR3 DNA sequence: TGTGCCAGCATTACCGGGACAGGGGGCTACACCTTC.

V usage is TRBV10-3 and J usage is TRBJ1-5; 7 nucleotides align to TRBD1. The CDR3 totals 16 residues. Trimming removed 6 bases from V and 5 bases from J; junction bases left unmatched: 13. Per the germline V gene, CDR1 is ENHRY and CDR2 is SYGVKD. The CDR3 here is CAISDELQGFYQPQHF. The CDR3 region has the DNA TGTGCCATCAGCGACGAACTACAGGGGTTCTATCAGCCCCAGCATTTT.

This sequence joins TRBV28 and TRBJ2-3; D perhaps matches TRBD2 (5 bases). With 6 bases removed from V and 5 bases from J, the gap between germline ends came to 18 bases. This CDR3 is built from 15 residues. Looked up from germline, CDR1 is MDHEN and CDR2 is SYDVKM. The CDR3 protein is CASRSTSSVRDTQYF. The CDR3 nucleotides are TGTGCCAGCAGATCAACGAGTAGCGTCAGAGATACGCAGTATTTT.

The CDR3 nucleotides are TGTGCCAGCAGCTTAGCTGGCCGTCTGGAGCAGTACTTC. Translation: CASSLAGRLEQYF. The genes are TRBV11-2 and TRBJ2-7; D not resolved. V lost 1 base to trimming and J lost 7 bases, with 11 bases between them. Germline loops: CDR1 SGHAT, CDR2 FQNNGV. CDR3 length: 13 amino acids. The variable domain in full, completed from reference TRBV11-2 and TRBJ2-7, reads EAGVAQSPRYKIIEKRQSVAFWCNPISGHATLYWYQQILGQGPKLLIQFQNNGVVDDSQLPKDRFSAERLKGVDSTLKIQPAKLEDSAVYLCASSLAGRLEQYFGPGTRLTVT.

The gene calls are TRBV18 and TRBJ2-1, with TRBD2 identical over 12 bases. The CDR3 runs to 15 residues. Germline CDR1 and CDR2: KGHSH and LQKENI. V was pared by 3 bases and J by 6 bases, with 3 bases of the junction left unmatched. The DNA of the CDR3 is TGTGCCAGCTCACCCCCGGGACTAGCGGGCAATGAGCAGTTCTTC. This codes for CASSPPGLAGNEQFF. The whole variable domain, filled in from reference TRBV18 and TRBJ2-1, reads NAGVMQNPRHLVRRRGQEARLRCSPMKGHSHVYWYRQLPEEGLKFMVYLQKENIIDESGMPKERFSAEFPKEGPSILRIQQVVRGDSAAYFCASSPPGLAGNEQFFGPGTRLTVL.

This clone came up once. The chain carries TRBV7-9 and TRBJ2-5; 8 nucleotides match TRBD2. Germline V CDR1 and CDR2: SEHNR, FQNEAQ (reference sequence). This CDR3 has 15 residues. After removal of 3 bases from V and 4 bases from J, the junction contained 7 bases not matched to a gene. The CDR3 region has the DNA TGTGCCAGCAGCTTCGGGACTAGTAATGGAGAGACCCAGTACTTC. Protein: CASSFGTSNGETQYF.

The chain uses TRBV9 and TRBJ2-3; tentatively, D is TRBD1 (6 bases). The CDR3 sequence is 14 residues long. CDR1 SGDLS and CDR2 YYNGEE come from the germline V gene. V lost 4 bases and J lost 6, with 15 bases in between. DNA of the CDR3: TGTGCCAGCAGCCAACGGGACAACTCGGATACGCAGTATTTT. Translated, it gives CASSQRDNSDTQYF.

The chain is built from TRBV9 and TRBJ2-3; D gene uncertain. V was shortened by 1 base and J by 2 bases, with 14 bases between the two germline ends. This CDR3 has 16 amino acids. CDR1 is SGDLS and CDR2 is YYNGEE in the germline V gene. CDR3 nucleotides: TGTGCCAGCAGCGTAATCGCCAGTTACCACACAGATACGCAGTATTTT. It is translated as CASSVIASYHTDTQYF.

The chain carries TRBV5-4 and TRBJ1-1, with 7 positions matching TRBD1. The V and J ends lost 4 bases and 6 bases, in that order; junction bases with no gene match: 9. The CDR3 has 14 amino acids. Per the germline V gene, CDR1 is SGHNT and CDR2 is YYREEE (reference sequence). The CDR3 coding sequence is TGTGCCAGCAGCCGTTGGACAGGCGGTTCTGAAGCTTTCTTT. It specifies CASSRWTGGSEAFF.

This rearrangement joins TRBV6-5 to TRBJ1-5; D unclear. The V gene's germline CDR1 is MNHEY and CDR2 SVGAGI. The CDR3 loop spans 14 amino acids. Trimming stripped 2 bases from V and 6 bases from J, with 11 bases between. The CDR3 protein is CASSYLGIGQPQHF. The CDR3 DNA is TGTGCCAGCAGTTACCTGGGCATCGGTCAGCCCCAGCATTTT.

The rearrangement joins TRBV6-1 to TRBJ2-3, with TRBD2 matching over 13 bases. In germline, CDR1 is MNHNS, CDR2 SASEGT. With V trimmed by 5 bases and J by 8 bases, 4 bases remained unmatched. The CDR3 has 14 residues. The CDR3 reads CASSKRTSGGTQYF. CDR3 nucleotide sequence: TGTGCCAGCAGTAAACGGACTAGCGGGGGTACGCAGTATTTT.

The rearrangement joins TRBV5-1 to TRBJ2-2; 14 bases are a match to TRBD2. The CDR3 runs to 17 residues. The V gene's germline CDR1 is SGHRS and CDR2 YFSETQ. V was pared by 0 bases and J by 6 bases, with 4 bases of the junction left unmatched. CDR3 in amino acids: CASSLVTSGRAAGELFF. The CDR3 DNA reads as TGCGCCAGCAGCTTGGTGACTAGCGGGAGGGCGGCCGGGGAGCTGTTTTTT.

As to this clone: At one end, the junction sequence differs from germline, possibly due to a read error. The V gene is TRBV11-2, the J gene TRBJ2-7; 11 bases agree with TRBD2. Germline values: CDR1 SGHAT, CDR2 FQNNGV. The CDR3 loop spans 13 amino acids. The CDR3 DNA reads TGTGCCAGCAGCTTAAGACTAGCGGGACTCTTAGACTTC. Residues: CASSLRLAGLLDF.

The chain carries TRBV5-1 and TRBJ1-3; TRBD1 agrees at 7 bases. Germline lookup yields CDR1 SGHRS and CDR2 YFSETQ. The V gene end was trimmed by 3 bases and the J gene end by 0 bases; junction bases not matched to a gene: 9. This CDR3 region has 17 residues. The CDR3 DNA reads TGCGCCAGCAGCTGGGGCAGAGGGACAGACTCTGGAAACACCATATATTTT. This gives the protein CASSWGRGTDSGNTIYF. The full variable domain, its missing parts supplied by reference TRBV5-1 and TRBJ1-3, is KAGVTQTPRYLIKTRGQQVTLSCSPISGHRSVSWYQQTPGQGLQFLFEYFSETQRNKGNFPGRFSGRQFSNSRSEMNVSTLELGDSALYLCASSWGRGTDSGNTIYFGEGSWLTVV.

The J gene is TRBJ1-2, the V gene TRBV30, with TRBD1 identical over 10 bases. From germline, CDR1 is GTSNPN and CDR2 SVGIG (reference sequence). Trimming removed 3 bases from V and 8 bases from J; junction bases left unmatched: 9. This CDR3 comprises 14 residues. CDR3 amino acids: CAWSLGRGQGGYTF. DNA of the CDR3: TGTGCCTGGAGCCTCGGGCGGGGACAGGGGGGCTACACCTTC.

J is TRBJ2-5 and V is TRBV14; 10 bases agree with TRBD2. The V gene end was trimmed by 4 bases and the J gene end by 5 bases; junction bases not matched to a gene: 7. This CDR3 comprises 15 residues. Germline-derived CDR1 and CDR2 are SGHDN and FVKESK. CDR3 coding DNA: TGTGCCAGCAGCCGTCCAGCGGGAGGGTCGGAGACCCAGTACTTC. Protein product: CASSRPAGGSETQYF.

This chain links TRBV6-6 with TRBJ1-3; D remains ambiguous. Per the germline V gene, CDR1 is MNHNY and CDR2 is SVGAGI (reference sequence). This CDR3 is built from 16 residues. V was shortened by 6 bases and J by 0 bases, with 15 bases between the two germline ends. The CDR3 region is CASSLLRSLSGNTIYF. The CDR3 DNA follows: TGTGCCAGCAGCCTCCTTCGATCACTCTCTGGAAACACCATATATTTT.

This clone was detected only once. V and J are TRBV6-1 and TRBJ1-5; unclear D gene. Trimming took 2 bases from V and 0 from J, leaving 2 bases between them. Germline V lookup: CDR1 MNHNS, CDR2 SASEGT. This CDR3 contains 13 residues. The CDR3 reads CASSERSNQPQHF. CDR3 DNA: TGTGCCAGCAGTGAACGTAGCAATCAGCCCCAGCATTTT.